The subject of this entry is one T cell receptor (beta chain). Clones were sequenced by immunoSEQ multiplex PCR, and TCRdb holds only the in-frame ones, with some missing. The sample contains 1,500 or so clones, 93% of which appear only once. The CDR3 spans 16 residues. Germline V gene sequence: CDR1 SGHTA, CDR2 FQGNSA. V trimming: 3 bases; J trimming: 6 bases; junction bases outside the gene matches: 11. This sample was taken from a study of tumor T cells in aggressive B-cell lymphoma. The source of this sequence is an adult with diffuse large B cell lymphoma. The sequenced sample consisted of tumor tissue. The chain combines TRBV7-2 with TRBJ2-3; 8 bases align to TRBD2. CDR3 loop: CASSFLAGPGGDTQYF. For the CDR3, the DNA is TGTGCCAGCAGCTTCCTAGCGGGTCCCGGCGGGGATACGCAGTATTTT.